A single sample is the source of the 7 T cell receptor beta chains below, sequenced in a study of spatial heterogeneity in lung cancer. Findings of the study overall: Mutation tallies in tumors tracked expanded intratumoral alpha and beta TCR counts.

Time point specified: sample taken at primary tumor resection. TCRdb reprocessed the 5' RACE reads via MiXCR and lists one record per CDR3 protein. Its clone listing holds 9 distinct CDR3 sequences. These receptors' targets are unknown. The sample in question was lung tumor tissue, obtained at surgery. These receptors were obtained from a male donor with early-stage non-small cell lung cancer.

Notes on this clonotype: Being off target in a library aimed at alpha chains, this beta chain has a size of little meaning. DNA for the CDR3: TGTGCCAGCGAGCGGGGCAGTCTCACAGATACGCAGTATTTT. Encoded protein: CASERGSLTDTQYF. The rearrangement links TRBV7-8 to TRBJ2-3, with TRBD2 identical over 7 bases. From germline, CDR1 is SGHVS and CDR2 FQNEAQ. The CDR3 spans 14 residues. The trim removed 8 bases at V and 2 bases at J, leaving 7 bases unmatched.

Turning to this clonotype: This beta chain is an unintended read in a library built for alpha chains; its size means little. The genes are TRBV6-2 or TRBV6-3 and TRBJ2-1; maybe TRBD1 (5 bases). The germline V gene has CDR1 MNHEY and CDR2 SVGEGT. V lost 2 bases and J 8 bases, leaving 10 bases between the germline ends. The CDR3 consists of 13 residues. The CDR3 nucleotides are TGTGCCAGCAGTTACGGGGCCGAGTATGAGCAGTTCTTC. It yields the protein CASSYGAEYEQFF.

This clonotype ranks as hyperexpanded (1% or more). This beta chain is a stray read from a library made for alpha chains; its abundance is not meaningful. The rearrangement uses TRBV6-6 and TRBJ2-7; unclear D gene. Trimming took off 6 bases at V and 3 bases at J, with 18 bases between the two ends. Germline V lookup: CDR1 MNHNY, CDR2 SVGAGI (reference sequence). The CDR3 is made up of 15 amino acids. The DNA of the CDR3 is TGTGCCAGCAGAGCCGACGGTTATTCTGTCTACGAGCAGTACTTC. Amino acids: CASRADGYSVYEQYF.

Worth noting for this clonotype: With the library built for alpha chains, this beta chain is off target and its frequency is not meaningful. The CDR3 coding sequence is TGCGCCAGCAGGGGTAGCGGGGCCCAAGAGACCCAGTACTTC. It translates to CASRGSGAQETQYF. V and J are TRBV10-2 and TRBJ2-5, with 8 nucleotides matching TRBD2. V gave up 6 bases and J gave up 1 base; unmatched junction bases: 4. The germline CDR1 and CDR2 sequences are WSHSY and SAAADI. The CDR3 totals 14 residues.

The sample holds a few counts of this clonotype. This beta chain is off target for a library built for alpha chains, so its abundance means little. The rearrangement links TRBV5-6 to TRBJ2-3; D unclear. Trimming pared 4 bases from V and 2 bases from J, leaving 5 bases between. The germline V gene encodes CDR1 SGHDT and CDR2 YYEEEE. The CDR3 contains 12 residues. The CDR3 is CASSQDTDTQYF. CDR3 bases: TGTGCCAGCAGCCAGGACACAGATACGCAGTATTTT. The full variable domain, rest sourced from reference TRBV5-6 and TRBJ2-3, is DAGVTQSPTHLIKTRGQQVTLRCSPKSGHDTVSWYQQALGQGPQFIFQYYEEEERQRGNFPDRFSGHQFPNYSSELNVNALLLGDSALYLCASSQDTDTQYFGPGTRLTVL.

A note on this clonotype: As an off-target read in a library built for alpha chains, this beta chain has a frequency of little significance. The J gene is TRBJ2-4, the V gene TRBV28; TRBD1 matches 8 bases. The junction had 5 bases not matched to a gene; V was cut back by 3 bases and J by 7 bases. This CDR3 has 14 amino acids. Per germline, CDR1 MDHEN and CDR2 SYDVKM. The CDR3 region is CASSLNAGGNIQYF. For the CDR3, the DNA is TGTGCCAGCAGTTTGAATGCAGGGGGCAACATTCAGTACTTC.

The sample holds a few counts of this clonotype. Little can be read into the size of this beta chain, an off-target read in a library designed for alpha chains. V gene TRBV4-3 combines with J gene TRBJ1-1; tentatively, D is TRBD1 (5 bases). V was pared by 2 bases and J by 9 bases, with 16 bases between. From germline, CDR1 is LGHNA and CDR2 YSLEER. The CDR3 has 14 residues. The CDR3 loop is CASSQTGSGPKAFF. CDR3 bases: TGCGCCAGCAGCCAAACCGGATCGGGGCCAAAAGCTTTCTTT.